Following are 22 T cell receptor beta chains from one sample sequenced in a study of beta chain features in type 1 diabetes. The sequenced template was cDNA made from the entire isolated RNA. TCRdb's copy holds only in-frame clones and misses some; the assay was immunoSEQ multiplex PCR. The sample carries 850,000 to 900,000 clones, 17% recorded once. The sample taken for sequencing was naive CD4+ T cells from blood. The receptors originated from a woman between 18 and 29 years old in good health.

The V and J genes are TRBV25-1 and TRBJ1-3; the D is unclear. V dropped 0 bases and J dropped 0 bases, with 15 bases sitting between them. The CDR3 runs to 18 residues. Germline CDR1 reads MGHDK; CDR2 reads SYGVNS. The CDR3 nucleotides read TGTGCCAGCAGTGAATATGGAACATTGTCTTACTCTGGAAACACCATATATTTT. Residues: CASSEYGTLSYSGNTIYF.

The chain is built from TRBV10-3 and TRBJ2-3; D uncertain. This CDR3 is built from 12 residues. Germline assignment: CDR1 ENHRY and CDR2 SYGVKD. V shed 5 bases and J shed 1 base, with 4 bases lying between them. DNA of the CDR3: TGTGCCATCAGTACGGGCACAGATACGCAGTATTTT. Protein product: CAISTGTDTQYF.

The chain links TRBV10-3 to TRBJ2-5; D not certain. The ends were cut back, 3 bases at V and 2 bases at J, with 4 bases in the middle. Germline V CDR1 and CDR2: ENHRY, SYGVKD. CDR3 length: 12 residues. CDR3 in amino acids: CAISERQETQYF. The DNA for the CDR3 is TGTGCCATCAGTGAAAGACAAGAGACCCAGTACTTC.

This clone was seen only a few times. V is TRBV19 and J is TRBJ2-7; tentatively, D is TRBD1 (5 bases). Trimming left V 5 bases short and J 3 bases short, with 14 bases between. CDR1 is LNHDA and CDR2 is SQIVND in the germline V gene (reference sequence). CDR3 length: 14 residues. The CDR3 sequence is CASSSQATGYEQYF. As DNA, the CDR3 is TGTGCCAGTAGTTCACAGGCGACCGGCTACGAGCAGTACTTC.

This clone was recorded once. The chain recombines TRBV11-2 with TRBJ2-5; D ambiguous. The germline CDR1 and CDR2 sequences are SGHAT and FQNNGV. Trimming removed 4 bases from V and 5 bases from J, with 8 bases in between. The CDR3 consists of 12 residues. The CDR3 DNA reads TGTGCCAGCAGCTCTGTGGGGGAGACCCAGTACTTC. Its protein is CASSSVGETQYF.

The V gene is TRBV6-5, the J gene TRBJ2-5; D gene unclear. This CDR3 contains 14 residues. Germline V lookup: CDR1 MNHEY, CDR2 SVGAGI. V lost 2 bases to trimming and J lost 1 base, with 8 bases between them. The CDR3 reads CASSYRSPQETQYF. CDR3 in DNA: TGTGCCAGCAGTTACAGGAGCCCCCAAGAGACCCAGTACTTC.

This clone has a handful of counts. The genes are TRBV5-1 and TRBJ2-3; 9 nucleotides agree with TRBD1. V was clipped by 1 base and J by 4 bases; unmatched bases: 7. This CDR3 is 16 amino acids long. Germline CDR1 reads SGHRS; CDR2 reads YFSETQ. CDR3 bases: TGCGCCAGCAGCTTGACAGGGGGCGCTTTCCCAGATACGCAGTATTTT. Its translation is CASSLTGGAFPDTQYF. The full variable domain, rest sourced from reference TRBV5-1 and TRBJ2-3, is KAGVTQTPRYLIKTRGQQVTLSCSPISGHRSVSWYQQTPGQGLQFLFEYFSETQRNKGNFPGRFSGRQFSNSRSEMNVSTLELGDSALYLCASSLTGGAFPDTQYFGPGTRLTVL.

This clone has just one count. The chain combines TRBV6-4 with TRBJ2-6, with TRBD1 identical over 9 bases. Germline V gene lookup returns CDR1 MRHNA and CDR2 SNTAGT. This CDR3 contains 17 residues. The V segment lost 5 bases and the J segment 0 bases; nucleotides outside the gene matches: 5. In nucleotides, the CDR3 is TGTGCCAGCAGTCGACAGGGGGGCGCCTCTGGGGCCAACGTCCTGACTTTC. Residues: CASSRQGGASGANVLTF.

This chain uses TRBV28 with TRBJ1-2, with 7 bases identical to TRBD1. The CDR3 is 16 residues long. Germline assignment: CDR1 MDHEN and CDR2 SYDVKM. V lost 5 bases and J lost 1; bases outside the gene matches: 10. The CDR3 is CASSPVQGMGNYGYTF. The CDR3 bases are TGTGCCAGCAGTCCGGTACAGGGGATGGGTAACTATGGCTACACCTTC.

This clone was recorded a few times. The J gene is TRBJ2-1, the V gene TRBV7-9; 8 bases align to TRBD1. CDR1 is SEHNR, CDR2 FQNEAQ, per germline (reference sequence). This CDR3 has 14 amino acids. The trim removed 6 bases at V and 7 bases at J, leaving 8 bases unmatched. CDR3 amino acids: CASRPIDRGNEQFF. The DNA for the CDR3 is TGTGCCAGCAGACCCATCGACAGGGGAAATGAGCAGTTCTTC. Combining the CDR3 with reference TRBV7-9 and TRBJ2-1 gives the whole variable domain DTGVSQNPRHKITKRGQNVTFRCDPISEHNRLYWYRQTLGQGPEFLTYFQNEAQLEKSRLLSDRFSAERPKGSFSTLEIQRTEQGDSAMYLCASRPIDRGNEQFFGPGTRLTVL.

CDR3 nucleotide sequence: TGTGCCATCAGTCGGGACAGATTGACTACTCCGGGTACCGGGGAGCTGTTTTTT. Amino acids: CAISRDRLTTPGTGELFF. The chain carries TRBV10-3 and TRBJ2-2; TRBD1 agrees at 7 bases. CDR1 ENHRY and CDR2 SYGVKD come from the germline V gene. The CDR3 has 18 residues. Unmatched junction bases numbered 17, after V lost 5 bases and J lost 5 bases.

In its sample, this clone was seen a few times. V is TRBV7-2 and J is TRBJ2-7; 8 bases line up with TRBD1. The V gene's germline CDR1 is SGHTA and CDR2 FQGNSA. There are 14 residues in the CDR3. The V segment lost 3 bases and the J segment 3 bases; nucleotides outside the gene matches: 4. The CDR3 coding sequence is TGTGCCAGCAGCTTCCCAGGACAGGGCTACGAGCAGTACTTC. It encodes CASSFPGQGYEQYF.

There are a few counts of this clone. This sequence joins TRBV18 and TRBJ1-5; 7 nucleotides agree with TRBD1. Germline CDR1 reads KGHSH; CDR2 reads LQKENI. The V gene end was trimmed by 1 base and the J gene end by 4 bases; junction bases not matched to a gene: 7. The CDR3 has 16 residues. CDR3 coding DNA: TGTGCCAGCTCACCACTTGGGACAGAACGAAATCAGCCCCAGCATTTT. It codes for CASSPLGTERNQPQHF.

This sequence joins TRBV7-3 and TRBJ1-1; the match to TRBD1 covers 8 bases. Germline values: CDR1 SGHTA, CDR2 FQGTGA. V trimming: 5 bases; J trimming: 5 bases; junction bases outside the gene matches: 7. The CDR3 loop spans 14 amino acids. The CDR3 sequence is CASSMTGVGTEAFF. CDR3 nucleotide sequence: TGTGCCAGCAGCATGACAGGGGTCGGGACTGAAGCTTTCTTT.

This clone turned up a few times. This rearrangement joins TRBV4-2 to TRBJ2-1; 7 nucleotides line up with TRBD2. The germline gives CDR1 LGHNA, CDR2 YNFKEQ. The CDR3 has 15 residues. Losses at the gene ends were 4 bases for V and 3 bases for J; bases not matched to a gene: 6. CDR3 in amino acids: CASSPRLADYNEQFF. CDR3 sequence (DNA): TGTGCCAGCAGCCCGAGGCTAGCGGACTACAATGAGCAGTTCTTC.

This rearrangement joins TRBV29-1 to TRBJ1-1; D uncertain. The CDR3 length is 15 residues. Germline CDR1 and CDR2: SQVTM and ANQGSEA. Trimming removed 5 bases from V and 5 bases from J, with 21 bases in between. The CDR3 DNA reads as TGCAGCGTTTTACTCAGGTTCAACACGGGGACTGAAGCTTTCTTT. It yields the protein CSVLLRFNTGTEAFF.

This clone was detected only a few times. The rearrangement uses TRBV5-1 and TRBJ2-3, with 7 bases lining up with TRBD2. The junction had 0 bases not matched to a gene; V was cut back by 6 bases and J by 5 bases. Germline CDR1 and CDR2: SGHRS and YFSETQ. The CDR3 spans 11 residues. The CDR3 reads CASTSGDTQYF. In DNA, the CDR3 is TGCGCCAGCACTAGCGGAGATACGCAGTATTTT.

The genes are TRBV4-1 and TRBJ2-1, with 8 nucleotides matching TRBD1. Trimming cost V 1 base and J 5 bases; bases outside gene matches: 10. The CDR3 sequence is 17 residues long. CDR1 and CDR2 from the germline V gene are MGHRA and YSYEKL. CDR3 protein: CASSQGVGGTGHNEQFF. The CDR3 bases are TGCGCCAGCAGCCAAGGAGTAGGTGGGACAGGCCACAATGAGCAGTTCTTC.

This clone was counted between two and nine times. The V and J genes are TRBV7-3 and TRBJ2-3, with D possibly TRBD2 on 6 matching bases. Germline values: CDR1 SGHTA, CDR2 FQGTGA. V lost 5 bases, J lost 3 bases, and 12 bases lay in between. The CDR3 loop spans 14 amino acids. DNA for the CDR3: TGTGCCAGCAGCCACGGGAGCGGTACAGATACGCAGTATTTT. This sequence encodes CASSHGSGTDTQYF.

A few counts support this clone. The rearrangement uses TRBV4-3 and TRBJ2-7; the match to TRBD2 covers 12 bases. V trimming: 0 bases; J trimming: 5 bases; junction bases outside the gene matches: 11. Germline V gene data show CDR1 as LGHNA and CDR2 as YSLEER. CDR3 size: 18 residues. The CDR3 protein is CASSQDPPTSGRIHEQYF. CDR3 coding DNA: TGCGCCAGCAGCCAAGATCCCCCAACTAGCGGGAGGATCCACGAGCAGTACTTC.

The J gene is TRBJ2-1, the V gene TRBV9; TRBD2 matches 11 bases. Trimming cost V 7 bases and J 5 bases; bases outside gene matches: 14. Looked up from germline, CDR1 is SGDLS and CDR2 is YYNGEE. The CDR3 contains 17 residues. In nucleotides, the CDR3 is TGTGCCAGCCGGTGTGGGACTAGCGGCTTAGGGGACAATGAGCAGTTCTTC. Amino acid sequence: CASRCGTSGLGDNEQFF.

A few counts support this clone. This chain links TRBV2 with TRBJ1-1, with D maybe TRBD1 (5 bases). CDR1 and CDR2 from the germline V gene are SNHLY and FYNNEI. V lost 8 bases and J 7 bases, leaving 14 bases between the germline ends. The CDR3 length is 12 residues. DNA of the CDR3: TGTGCCAGCCGAAACGGGGGGAATGAAGCTTTCTTT. Translation gives CASRNGGNEAFF. Together with reference TRBV2 and TRBJ1-1, the CDR3 gives the full variable domain: EPEVTQTPSHQVTQMGQEVILRCVPISNHLYFYWYRQILGQKVEFLVSFYNNEISEKSEIFDDQFSVERPDGSNFTLKIRSTKLEDSAMYFCASRNGGNEAFFGQGTRLTVV.